These T cell receptor beta chains were read from a single sample in a study of cytotoxic CD8 clonotypes in ibrutinib-treated CLL. The table came from immunoSEQ multiplex PCR; TCRdb's copy has only in-frame clones and leaves some out. The table records tens of thousands of clones, approximately 70% of them present only once. Sequences were derived from PBMCs, sampled after 12 months of ibrutinib treatment. The receptor set was obtained from a human donor with chronic lymphocytic leukemia. CDR3s include the opening cysteine and the closing phenylalanine or tryptophan. A D gene is named only where the DNA matches it firmly. Rows may omit the clone size; those that give it use once, few, many or a size class.

>TRBV7-9|few|TRBD1|TRBJ1-2
TGTGCCAGCAGCGCAACCGGGACAGGGGTTTCTGGCTACACCTTC
CASSATGTGVSGYTF
>TRBV10-3|.|.|TRBJ1-1
TGTGCCATCAGTGAGTCCCAGCAAGGGACTGAAGCTTTCTTT
CAISESQQGTEAFF
>TRBV6-4|.|.|TRBJ2-2
TGTGCCATCCAAGGCAGATCAAACACCGGGGAGCTGTTTTTT
CAIQGRSNTGELFF
>TRBV5-1|.|.|TRBJ2-3
TGCGCCAGCAGCGGGGGGAGCACAGATACGCAGTATTTT
CASSGGSTDTQYF
>TRBV30|.|.|TRBJ1-6
TGTGCCTGGAGTTCGGGTAGCTCCTATAATTCACCCCTCCACTTT
CAWSSGSSYNSPLHF
>TRBV7-9|.|.|TRBJ1-6
TGTGCCAGCAGCCCAGGTAGTCAGAATTCACCCCTCCACTTT
CASSPGSQNSPLHF
>TRBV11-3|.|.|TRBJ2-2
TGTGCCAGCAGCTTAGTGGCGGGGACCGGGGAGCTGTTTTTT
CASSLVAGTGELFF
>TRBV30|.|.|TRBJ2-2
TGTGCCTGGCAAAAGGAGTCCACCGGGGAGCTGTTTTTT
CAWQKESTGELFF
>TRBV5-4|.|TRBD1|TRBJ1-2
TGTGCCAGCAGCTTGAACTTCGGGACAGGGGGGATAAGTGGCTACACCTTC
CASSLNFGTGGISGYTF
>TRBV7-3|few|.|TRBJ2-3
TGTGCCAGCAGCTTTACCGGGACCACAGATACGCAGTATTTT
CASSFTGTTDTQYF
>TRBV10-3|.|TRBD1|TRBJ2-3
TGTGCCACTACAGGGGACACAGATACGCAGTATTTT
CATTGDTDTQYF
>TRBV7-2|.|TRBD1|TRBJ1-2
TGTGCCAGCAGCCTAGGACAGGGTCAGAACTATGGCTACACCTTC
CASSLGQGQNYGYTF
>TRBV2|.|.|TRBJ1-2
TGTGCCAGCAGTGGAAACACCCCTTGCACCTTC
CASSGNTPCTF
>TRBV28|.|TRBD1|TRBJ1-1
TGTGCCAGCAGTCAAAAAGGGACAGGAACCCTCACTGAAGCTTTCTTT
CASSQKGTGTLTEAFF
>TRBV6-6|once|.|TRBJ1-2
TGTGCCAGCAGTTGGACAGAAGGTGGCTACACCTTC
CASSWTEGGYTF
>TRBV10-1|.|.|TRBJ1-2
TGCGCCAGCAGTGCGGACCTCTATGGCTACACCTTC
CASSADLYGYTF
>TRBV19|.|.|TRBJ1-4
TGTGCCAGTAGACCCCAACGTCCTCAGGAAAAACTGTTTTTT
CASRPQRPQEKLFF
>TRBV7-8|.|TRBD1|TRBJ1-2
TGTGCCAGCAGCTTGGGGTTGGGACAGGGGTACTATGGCTACACCTTC
CASSLGLGQGYYGYTF
>TRBV6-6|.|.|TRBJ2-2
TGTGCCAGCCACCACCCGAACACCGGGGAGCTGTTTTTT
CASHHPNTGELFF
>TRBV5-4|.|TRBD1|TRBJ1-2
TGTGCCAGCAGCCCGGACAGGAGAAACTATGGCTACACCTTC
CASSPDRRNYGYTF
>TRBV6-5|.|.|TRBJ1-1
TGTGCCAGCAGTTCCAAGGGGGTAACGAACACTGAAGCTTTCTTT
CASSSKGVTNTEAFF
>TRBV7-9|.|.|TRBJ2-4
TGTGCCAGCAGCCGGATTATCGGGGTTACCAAAAACATTCAGTACTTC
CASSRIIGVTKNIQYF
>TRBV14|.|TRBD1|TRBJ2-3
TGTGCCAGCAGCCTAAGGACAGGGGGTTTCGGAGATACGCAGTATTTT
CASSLRTGGFGDTQYF
>TRBV4-2|few|.|TRBJ1-2
TGTGCCAGCAGCCAAGGGGAATATGGCTACACCTTC
CASSQGEYGYTF
>TRBV7-8|few|.|TRBJ1-2
TGTGCCAGCAGCTTAGACTCCTATGGCTACACCTTC
CASSLDSYGYTF
>TRBV7-2|.|TRBD2|TRBJ2-1
TGTGCCAGCAGCTTAGAGGCTAGCGGGGGTTACAATGAGCAGTTCTTC
CASSLEASGGYNEQFF
>TRBV11-2|.|.|TRBJ1-3
TGTGCCAGCAGCCACGGACGGGGCTCTGGAAACACCATATATTTT
CASSHGRGSGNTIYF
>TRBV27|.|TRBD1|TRBJ1-5
TGTGCCAGCAGTTTATCACAGGGGCCTAATCAGCCCCAGCATTTT
CASSLSQGPNQPQHF
>TRBV7-2|many|TRBD2|TRBJ2-1
TGTGCCAGCAGCTTCTCTAGCGGGGTGTACAATGAGCAGTTCTTC
CASSFSSGVYNEQFF
>TRBV6-5|.|TRBD1|TRBJ1-1
TGTGCCAGCAAAGGGGGCGTCACTGAAGCTTTCTTT
CASKGGVTEAFF
>TRBV6-1|.|.|TRBJ2-7
TGTGCCAGCAGTGTGGGAATTTTTTACGAGCAGTACTTC
CASSVGIFYEQYF
>TRBV6-4|.|.|TRBJ1-2
TGTGCCAGCAGTGACTCAGTCCTCCCGGCGGGCTACACCTTC
CASSDSVLPAGYTF
>TRBV6-5|.|.|TRBJ1-1
TGTGCCAGCAGTTATTACAGGGCGGGAGGTGAAGCTTTCTTT
CASSYYRAGGEAFF
>TRBV2|.|TRBD1|TRBJ2-7
TGTGCCAGCAGTGAAGCTGTTGGGACAGGGGGCCGCCACGAGCAGTACTTC
CASSEAVGTGGRHEQYF
>TRBV11-3|.|TRBD2|TRBJ2-1
TGTGCCAGCAGCCAATATGGGGGGGCTAGCGGGGTTTACAATGAGCAGTTCTTC
CASSQYGGASGVYNEQFF
>TRBV18|.|.|TRBJ1-3
TGTGCCAGCCCCAATCCGGGACTCTCTGGAAACACCATATATTTT
CASPNPGLSGNTIYF
>TRBV18|.|TRBD1|TRBJ2-3
TGTGCCAGCTCATCCGGGGACAGGGGCCCCACAGATACGCAGTATTTT
CASSSGDRGPTDTQYF
>TRBV4-1|.|TRBD1|TRBJ1-6
TGCGCCAGCAGCCAAGCCCCTCGACAGGGGGCTGGTTCACCCCTCCACTTT
CASSQAPRQGAGSPLHF
>TRBV9|.|TRBD2|TRBJ2-1
TGTGCCAGCAGCGGTGTAGCGGGGGGCAACAATGAGCAGTTCTTC
CASSGVAGGNNEQFF
>TRBV18|.|TRBD2|TRBJ2-3
TGTGCCAGCTCACCACTGAGCGGGGGGGGCACAGATACGCAGTATTTT
CASSPLSGGGTDTQYF
>TRBV19|.|.|TRBJ1-1
TGTGCCAGTAGTCCCTTACAGGGTCGATCTGAAGCTTTCTTT
CASSPLQGRSEAFF
>TRBV25-1|few|TRBD1|TRBJ1-3
TGTGCCAGTAGGACAGGAGGAAACACCATATATTTT
CASRTGGNTIYF
>TRBV7-8|.|.|TRBJ2-7
TGTGCCAGCAGCTTAGGAATGCCCCGCCTCTACGAGCAGTACTTC
CASSLGMPRLYEQYF
>TRBV6-5|once|.|TRBJ2-5
TGTGCCAGCAGTTGGTCAGGGACGGAGACCCAGTACTTC
CASSWSGTETQYF
>TRBV10-3|.|TRBD1|TRBJ1-1
TGTGCCATCAGTGGGGGGACAGGGAACACTGAAGCTTTCTTT
CAISGGTGNTEAFF
>TRBV7-9|.|TRBD1|TRBJ2-5
TGTGCCAGCAGCCCGGACAGGGCGGTGGAGACCCAGTACTTC
CASSPDRAVETQYF
>TRBV5-4|.|.|TRBJ2-7
TGTGCCAGCAGCCCGGGGGCCTCCTACGAGCAGTACTTC
CASSPGASYEQYF
>TRBV11-2|few|.|TRBJ1-1
TGTGCCAGCAGCACAATACGGACACCTGAAGCTTTCTTT
CASSTIRTPEAFF
>TRBV6-6|.|.|TRBJ1-1
TGTGCCAGCCACTCGGTGAACACTGAAGCTTTCTTT
CASHSVNTEAFF
>TRBV7-2|.|.|TRBJ2-3
TGTGCCAGCAGTCGCCGTAGCGTCTTCAGGGAAAATACGCAGTATTTT
CASSRRSVFRENTQYF
>TRBV11-2|.|.|TRBJ2-7
TGTGCCAGCATTCTCATCCTGGGAGGCGGCTCCTACGAGCAGTACTTC
CASILILGGGSYEQYF